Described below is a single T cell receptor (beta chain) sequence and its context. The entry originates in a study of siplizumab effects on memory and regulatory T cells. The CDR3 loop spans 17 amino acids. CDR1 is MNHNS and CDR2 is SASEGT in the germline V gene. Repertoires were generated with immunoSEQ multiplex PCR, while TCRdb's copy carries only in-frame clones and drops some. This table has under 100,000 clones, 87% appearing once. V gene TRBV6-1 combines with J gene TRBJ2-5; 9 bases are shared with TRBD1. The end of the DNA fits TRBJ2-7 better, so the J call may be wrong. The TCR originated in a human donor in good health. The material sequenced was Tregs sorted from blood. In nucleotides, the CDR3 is TGTGCCAGCAGTGAAGAAGGGTTGACGGACAGGGGCTACGAGCAGTACTTC. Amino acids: CASSEEGLTDRGYEQYF.